These 10 T cell receptor beta chains share one sample of origin, sequenced in a study of T cells in Graves' hyperthyroidism and ophthalmopathy. TCR beta CDR3 regions were amplified from RNA. The HTBI set primed first-round TCR CDR3 RT-PCR. From the multiplex PCR reads, TCRdb called clonotypes with MiXCR, one entry per CDR3 protein. The sample contains a few hundred thousand distinct CDR3 sequences, less than 15% of which appear only once. The sample was blood. The receptors come from a man in his thirties or forties with Graves' hyperthyroidism that later progressed to Graves' ophthalmopathy.

This clonotype was found a few times. The J gene is TRBJ2-2, the V gene TRBV6-2 or TRBV6-3; D possibly corresponds to TRBD1 (6 bases). Germline V lookup: CDR1 MNHEY, CDR2 SVGEGT. This CDR3 region has 17 residues. V shed 0 bases and J shed 0 bases, with 11 bases lying between them. The CDR3 here is CASSYSTGPPNTGELFF. CDR3 nucleotides: TGTGCCAGCAGTTACTCGACAGGCCCTCCGAACACCGGGGAGCTGTTTTTT.

As for this clonotype: A much larger clone lies a single base off, so this may be a read error. The J gene is TRBJ1-1, the V gene TRBV2; D is uncertain. Germline CDR1 reads SNHLY; CDR2 reads FYNNEI. The CDR3 loop spans 14 amino acids. The V end was cut by 7 bases, the J end by 4 bases, with 16 bases between. CDR3 sequence (DNA): TGTGCCAGCAATGAGAGAAAAGCGGCCACTGAAGCTTTCTTT. It is translated as CASNERKAATEAFF.

This clonotype was seen at least ten times. CDR3 DNA sequence: TGTGCCTGGAGTGGAGGGGATACGCAGTATTTT. As protein: CAWSGGDTQYF. J is TRBJ2-3 and V is TRBV30, with a weak D call TRBD2 (5 bases). Germline V gives CDR1 GTSNPN, CDR2 SVGIG (reference sequence). The CDR3 extends over 11 amino acids. With 1 base removed from V and 6 bases from J, the gap between germline ends came to 5 bases.

Only a few counts were recorded for this clonotype. This sequence joins TRBV29-1 and TRBJ2-7; TRBD1 agrees at 8 bases. The CDR3 loop spans 12 amino acids. Germline V lookup: CDR1 SQVTM, CDR2 ANQGSEA. V shed 5 bases, J shed 6 bases, and the junction held 6 bases outside the gene matches. CDR3 coding DNA: TGCAGCGTTCAGGGGGCGTCGATCGAGCAGTACTTC. It codes for CSVQGASIEQYF.

This clonotype has at least ten counts. The chain employs TRBV28 and TRBJ1-5; 7 bases match TRBD1. The germline V gene encodes CDR1 MDHEN and CDR2 SYDVKM. The length of the CDR3 is 15 residues. The junction had 10 bases not matched to a gene; V was cut back by 11 bases and J by 0 bases. CDR3 in amino acids: CAGSTGAHSNQPQHF. The CDR3 coding sequence is TGTGCCGGATCAACAGGGGCCCATAGCAATCAGCCCCAGCATTTT.

This clonotype was detected many times. This chain links TRBV7-2 with TRBJ2-1; the match to TRBD2 covers 14 bases. Trimming at V came to 4 bases and at J to 8 bases, leaving 4 bases not matched to a gene. The CDR3 length is 15 residues. CDR1 and CDR2 (germline): SGHTA, FQGNSA. CDR3 loop: CASSWTSGGWDEQFF. DNA for the CDR3: TGTGCCAGCAGCTGGACTAGCGGGGGGTGGGATGAGCAGTTCTTC. The full variable domain, in which reference TRBV7-2 and TRBJ2-1 provide the parts outside the CDR3, is GAGVSQSPSNKVTEKGKDVELRCDPISGHTALYWYRQSLGQGLEFLIYFQGNSAPDKSGLPSDRFSAERTGGSVSTLTIQRTQQEDSAVYLCASSWTSGGWDEQFFGPGTRLTVL.

V and J are TRBV7-9 and TRBJ1-2, with D possibly being TRBD1 (6 bases). CDR1 is SEHNR, CDR2 FQNEAQ, per germline (reference sequence). This CDR3 spans 15 amino acids. The V and J ends lost 5 bases and 4 bases respectively, with 17 bases between them. The CDR3 loop is CASSPIGGTSYGYTF. DNA for the CDR3: TGTGCCAGCAGCCCGATTGGGGGCACCTCCTATGGCTACACCTTC.

The sample holds many counts of this clonotype. The gene calls are TRBV3-1 and TRBJ2-7; 9 bases are a match to TRBD2. V lost 5 bases to trimming and J lost 3 bases; unmatched junction nucleotides: 5. Germline lookup yields CDR1 LGHDT and CDR2 YNNKEL (reference sequence). This CDR3 comprises 14 residues. The CDR3 loop is CASSGVAGVYEQYF. In DNA form, the CDR3 reads TGTGCCAGCAGCGGTGTAGCGGGGGTCTACGAGCAGTACTTC.

This clonotype was seen repeatedly, ten times or more. This sequence joins TRBV12-3 or TRBV12-4 and TRBJ1-4; 7 nucleotides align to TRBD1. The CDR3 covers 15 residues. J lost 6 bases, V lost 4 bases, and 8 bases had no gene match. The DNA for the CDR3 is TGTGCCAGCAGTTGGGGCCCAGGGGGATATGAAAAACTGTTTTTT. Translated: CASSWGPGGYEKLFF.

This clonotype has ten or more counts. The DNA for the CDR3 is TGCAGCCAAGCCCGTTGGGAAGGCGAGCAGTACTTC. Translated: CSQARWEGEQYF. The genes are TRBV29-1 and TRBJ2-7; D remains unclear. In germline, CDR1 is SQVTM, CDR2 ANQGSEA. The V end lost 8 bases, the J end lost 6 bases, and 17 bases lay between the germline ends. This CDR3 is built from 12 residues.